The present T cell receptor beta chain was sequenced within a study of PD-1 blockade in classical Hodgkin lymphoma (dated by TCRdb to between 2020 and 2021). With respect to the entire study: Nivolumab dosing was 3 mg/kg intravenously every 2 weeks, continuing until either disease progression or unacceptable toxicity. The study used CyTOF and TCR beta sequencing to define a peripheral blood immune signature of response to PD-1 blockade in classical Hodgkin lymphoma. What the research found in general, with its limitations: Baseline TCR diversity was reported to be lower in newly diagnosed patients than in healthy donors and to be lower still in relapsed/refractory patients. Among trial patients, those achieving complete response had baseline diversity similar to that of newly diagnosed patients, while diversity was significantly lower in partial responders and progressors. Lower diversity was seen in patients whose nivolumab began less than 1 year after ASCT, and these patients were left out of later analyses so that immune reconstitution would not confound the results. The study was restricted to a single clinical trial cohort, and the causes of repertoire differences, possibly disease activity or prior therapy, were left undefined. A significant rise by C4D1 was seen in CD4+ but not CD8+ TCR diversity (p=0.0027 vs p=0.16), with the rise being most apparent in complete responders (p=0.02).

This specimen's time point label, interpreted: cycle 4 day 1 (C4D1), after 6 weeks of nivolumab. Every trial patient had relapsed after autologous stem cell transplantation, and cohorts A, B and C differed in prior brentuximab vedotin exposure. The trial cohort was composed of about 60 patients with relapsed/refractory classical Hodgkin lymphoma, for whom complete response, partial response or progressive disease was recorded as best overall response. In the multi-cohort phase II CheckMate 205 trial, trial patients received single-agent nivolumab. Best overall response was determined by an independent review committee according to the 2007 International Working Group response criteria. Trial PBMCs were collected immediately before nivolumab initiation (C1D1) and during therapy at cycle 2 day 1 and cycle 4 day 1. Peripheral blood was collected in 8 mL Vacutainer Cell Preparation Tubes, from which PBMCs were isolated by centrifugation and then cryopreserved.

The sample holds one count of this clone. The target of this receptor is not known. Per-base quality was not reported, and no clone a single base away is much larger than it. Genomic DNA was isolated using the Qiagen DNeasy kit from unsorted PBMCs as well as from negatively selected CD4+ and CD8+ fractions. TCR beta CDR3 regions were subjected to amplification by immunoSEQ multiplex PCR with primers that anneal to V and J segments. A synthetic immune receptor repertoire was used to minimize amplification bias, and any remaining bias was removed computationally after sequencing. Per the original workflow: Repertoire diversity was quantified as the Shannon entropy index using custom Python scripts. The unsorted, CD4+ and CD8+ repertoires were each analyzed separately, with the exception of combined analyses, where CD4+ and CD8+ sequences were merged in silico. Clonal expansion was defined as at least a 2-fold frequency increase after treatment relative to C1D1, with a pseudocount of 0.5 for undetected baseline clones. Clones with 0 or 1 copy at C1D1 were classified as singleton clones, and clones with 2 or more copies were classified as non-singleton clones. Clones expanded in unsorted samples were labelled as CD4+, CD8+ or unknown by matching protein sequences in sorted samples from the same patient. Wilcoxon tests on paired samples were used to test diversity changes from C1D1 to C4D1. This is the immuneACCESS table as TCRdb keeps it, with only in-frame sequences that have V and J called. A part of the clones is gone; compared with another copy, unresolved V genes explain less than half, and the rest is unexplained. V and J calls and clone size are copied from that table; D and trimming were computed from the DNA. The sample has 6,500 to 9,500 clones on record, 82% of them singletons. 25% to 30% of the sample is held by the ten biggest clonotypes.

The CDR3, cysteine through phenylalanine, is 16 amino acids long. Only the CDR3 portion is preserved as DNA: 48 bases, with reading frame beginning at the first base. The germline V and J ends show losses of 0 bases and 2 bases respectively, and no gene match explains 4 bases of the junction. Reading the germline V gene gives CDR1 MGHRA and CDR2 YSYEKL. The receptor was isolated from a human donor with classical Hodgkin lymphoma. The starting material was peripheral blood mononuclear cells (PBMCs), obtained before the fourth cycle of nivolumab. The chain joins TRBV4-1 to TRBJ2-3, and TRBD1 aligns with 8 junction nucleotides. The encoded CDR3 is CASSQDQGATTDTQYF. The base sequence is TGCGCCAGCAGCCAAGATCAGGGGGCCACCACAGATACGCAGTATTTT.